One and the same sample provided the 20 T cell receptor beta chains below, sequenced in a study of human T cells and chemical hapten exposure. Via MiXCR, TCRdb re-called the RACE reads, giving one row per CDR3 protein. The sample has fewer than 130,000 distinct CDR3 sequences, 9.5% to 11% seen once. Time point of the sample: patch test 1, 2 weeks after DPC sensitization. Treatment reported: therapeutic diphenylcyclopropenone sensitization with weekly scalp DPC. The sequenced sample was whole blood, obtained in connection with sensitization to the hapten diphenylcyclopropenone (DPC). The receptors were sampled from a woman aged 40-49 years with alopecia areata. Some clones in this sample may be carry-over from other donors' samples.

The chain recombines TRBV24-1 with TRBJ1-1; 10 positions agree with TRBD1. Unmatched junction bases numbered 2, after V lost 3 bases and J lost 8 bases. Germline values: CDR1 KGHDR, CDR2 SFDVKD. The CDR3 is made up of 13 amino acids. The CDR3 protein is CATSDGQGEEAFF. The CDR3 DNA follows: TGTGCCACCAGTGATGGACAGGGGGAAGAAGCTTTCTTT.

V usage is TRBV5-1 and J usage is TRBJ2-5, with D unclear. The CDR3 sequence is 13 residues long. V lost 0 bases, J lost 7 bases, and 10 bases lay in between. CDR1 is SGHRS and CDR2 is YFSETQ in the germline V gene. CDR3 bases: TGCGCCAGCAGCTTGGAAGATTTCGGGACCCAGTACTTC. It specifies CASSLEDFGTQYF.

The V call is TRBV5-5, the J call TRBJ1-6, with a weak D call TRBD1 (5 bases). Germline CDR1 SGHKS, CDR2 YYEKEE (reference sequence). V was trimmed by 3 bases and J by 5 bases, leaving 12 bases between them. The CDR3 spans 15 residues. CDR3 nucleotide sequence: TGTGCCAGCAGCTCCCGGGACGGTGATAATTCACCCCTCCACTTT. Protein: CASSSRDGDNSPLHF. Looking up the rest from reference TRBV5-5 and TRBJ1-6 gives the full variable domain: DAGVTQSPTHLIKTRGQQVTLRCSPISGHKSVSWYQQVLGQGPQFIFQYYEKEERGRGNFPDRFSARQFPNYSSELNVNALLLGDSALYLCASSSRDGDNSPLHFGNGTRLTVT.

This clonotype occurred a few times. The chain joins TRBV7-9 to TRBJ1-6; D ambiguous. The CDR3 runs to 15 residues. Trimming stripped 0 bases from V and 5 bases from J, with 8 bases between. Germline CDR1 reads SEHNR; CDR2 reads FQNEAQ (reference sequence). The CDR3 region is CASSLAGPNNSPLHF. Written as DNA, the CDR3 is TGTGCCAGCAGCTTAGCAGGACCGAATAATTCACCCCTCCACTTT. The whole variable domain, filled in from reference TRBV7-9 and TRBJ1-6, reads DTGVSQNPRHKITKRGQNVTFRCDPISEHNRLYWYRQTLGQGPEFLTYFQNEAQLEKSRLLSDRFSAERPKGSFSTLEIQRTEQGDSAMYLCASSLAGPNNSPLHFGNGTRLTVT.

This clonotype was detected ten times or more. The chain recombines TRBV20-1 with TRBJ1-2; the D is unclear. Trimming removed 0 bases at V and 4 bases at J, with 9 bases between. In germline, CDR1 is DFQATT, CDR2 SNEGSKA (reference sequence). The CDR3 runs 13 residues. The CDR3 DNA reads TGCAGTGCTAGAGACGGTCGTGGCTATGGCTACACCTTC. This sequence encodes CSARDGRGYGYTF.

This clonotype was detected ten times or more. This chain connects TRBV3-1 to TRBJ1-2; D ambiguous. The length of the CDR3 is 15 residues. Trimming left V 4 bases short and J 5 bases short, with 17 bases between. Germline CDR1 reads LGHDT; CDR2 reads YNNKEL (reference sequence). The CDR3 protein is CASSPTQFKTYGYTF. For the CDR3, the DNA is TGTGCCAGCAGCCCAACGCAGTTTAAGACTTATGGCTACACCTTC.

Worth noting for this clonotype: A much bigger clone sits one base away, suggesting this may be a read error. The rearrangement links TRBV7-9 to TRBJ1-5; tentatively, D is TRBD1 (6 bases). The CDR3 consists of 14 residues. Germline lookup yields CDR1 SEHNR and CDR2 FQNEAQ (reference sequence). Here the CDR3 reads CVSSWGQSNQPQHF. CDR3 sequence (DNA): TGTGTCAGCAGCTGGGGACAAAGCAATCAGCCCCAGCATTTT.

This chain uses TRBV7-2 with TRBJ1-5; D not certain. The V gene's germline CDR1 is SGHTA and CDR2 FQGNSA. This CDR3 region has 15 residues. Trimming took 4 bases from V and 1 from J, leaving 11 bases between them. The CDR3 region has the DNA TGTGCCAGCAGCTCCGGAGGGAGCAGCAATCAGCCCCAGCATTTT. Translating it yields CASSSGGSSNQPQHF.

The gene calls are TRBV12-3 or TRBV12-4 and TRBJ2-7; TRBD2 is a possible D gene (6 bases). CDR3 length: 15 amino acids. V shed 1 base and J shed 0 bases, with 10 bases lying between them. As DNA, the CDR3 is TGTGCCAGCAGTTTAGTAGGGGACTTCTCCTACGAGCAGTACTTC. This sequence encodes CASSLVGDFSYEQYF.

This clonotype was counted a few times. The chain is built from TRBV5-1 and TRBJ2-1, with 13 bases identical to TRBD2. This CDR3 is built from 17 residues. Germline CDR1 is SGHRS and CDR2 is YFSETQ. V gave up 4 bases and J gave up 1 base; unmatched junction bases: 5. Written as DNA, the CDR3 is TGCGCCAGCAGCCCCACTAGCGGGAGGGCATCCTACAATGAGCAGTTCTTC. Residues: CASSPTSGRASYNEQFF.

V is TRBV27 and J is TRBJ2-7, with D tentatively TRBD2 (7 bases). Between the trimmed V and J ends, which lost 5 bases and 9 bases, there was a span of 20 bases. CDR1 MNHEY and CDR2 SMNVEV come from the germline V gene (reference sequence). The CDR3 is made up of 14 amino acids. CDR3 loop: CASSGGGRAGAQYF. DNA of the CDR3: TGTGCCAGCAGTGGGGGGGGCAGGGCTGGCGCGCAGTACTTC.

There are a few counts of this clonotype. The chain uses TRBV29-1 and TRBJ2-1, with TRBD2 matching 7 bases. Germline CDR1 reads SQVTM; CDR2 reads ANQGSEA. J was trimmed by 3 bases and V by 3 bases; bases with no gene match: 5. This CDR3 region has 14 residues. The CDR3 protein is CSVDSSGLYNEQFF. CDR3 sequence (DNA): TGCAGCGTTGATTCTAGCGGCCTCTACAATGAGCAGTTCTTC.

Here the CDR3 reads CAIRQTGAGTDTQYF. The CDR3 nucleotides read TGTGCCATCAGGCAGACAGGGGCGGGCACAGATACGCAGTATTTT. The chain combines TRBV10-3 with TRBJ2-3, with 8 nucleotides matching TRBD1. The trim removed 6 bases at V and 1 base at J, leaving 6 bases unmatched. This CDR3 region has 15 residues. Germline loops: CDR1 ENHRY, CDR2 SYGVKD.

This clonotype was seen more than once but under ten times. V and J are TRBV7-9 and TRBJ2-1; 7 positions match TRBD1. The CDR3 is made up of 14 amino acids. V shed 4 bases and J 5 bases; nucleotides not matched to a gene: 5. Germline V gene data show CDR1 as SEHNR and CDR2 as FQNEAQ (reference sequence). The CDR3 sequence is CASSSTGWNNEQFF. For the CDR3, the DNA is TGTGCCAGCAGCTCGACAGGGTGGAACAATGAGCAGTTCTTC.

The chain links TRBV18 to TRBJ1-1; no definite D call. The CDR3 is 12 amino acids. CDR1 KGHSH and CDR2 LQKENI come from the germline V gene. The germline V and J ends were trimmed by 6 bases and 10 bases, with 15 bases remaining between them. CDR3: CASSDAEVRAFF. The CDR3 DNA is TGTGCCAGCTCTGACGCGGAGGTCAGAGCTTTCTTT.

The sample holds many counts of this clonotype. V usage is TRBV28 and J usage is TRBJ1-4, with TRBD1 identical over 9 bases. Losses at the gene ends were 2 bases for V and 5 bases for J; bases not matched to a gene: 3. CDR3 size: 15 residues. The V gene's germline CDR1 is MDHEN and CDR2 SYDVKM. CDR3 residues: CASSLGDRANEKLFF. The CDR3 DNA reads as TGTGCCAGCAGTTTAGGGGACAGGGCAAATGAAAAACTGTTTTTT.

Ten or more counts support this clonotype. This chain connects TRBV20-1 to TRBJ2-7; the D gene is possibly TRBD2 (5 bases). The CDR3 extends over 13 amino acids. Germline CDR1 is DFQATT and CDR2 is SNEGSKA (reference sequence). V was cut by 7 bases and J by 3 bases, with 16 bases left in between. The CDR3 loop reads CSVPPDRGYEQYF. The CDR3 DNA sequence: TGCAGTGTCCCCCCCGACCGGGGCTACGAGCAGTACTTC.

In this sample, this clonotype turned up a few times. The V and J genes are TRBV29-1 and TRBJ2-1, with 9 bases fitting TRBD1. J was trimmed by 5 bases and V by 3 bases; bases with no gene match: 2. CDR1 and CDR2 from the germline V gene are SQVTM and ANQGSEA. This CDR3 spans 13 amino acids. The CDR3 here is CSVDWTGDNEQFF. CDR3 nucleotide sequence: TGCAGCGTTGACTGGACAGGGGACAATGAGCAGTTCTTC.

This clonotype was observed a few times. V is TRBV6-1 and J is TRBJ2-1; 10 bases agree with TRBD2. Germline V gene sequence: CDR1 MNHNS, CDR2 SASEGT. Trimming cost V 8 bases and J 5 bases; bases outside gene matches: 9. The CDR3 consists of 15 residues. CDR3 sequence: CASRRTGTSDNEQFF. The CDR3 bases are TGTGCCAGCCGCCGTACCGGGACTAGCGACAATGAGCAGTTCTTC.

This clonotype has ten or more counts. The V gene is TRBV11-2, the J gene TRBJ1-1; D is ambiguous. This CDR3 is 15 amino acids long. Germline CDR1 reads SGHAT; CDR2 reads FQNNGV. Trimming left V 5 bases short and J 4 bases short, with 17 bases between. Here the CDR3 reads CASSLYRTGGTEAFF. CDR3 DNA sequence: TGTGCCAGCAGCCTATACCGGACGGGTGGCACTGAAGCTTTCTTT.